This entry lists 8 T cell receptor beta chains sequenced from one sample in a study of blood T cell repertoires in COVID-19 (dated by TCRdb to the early 2020s). Libraries were prepared through the immunoSEQ multiplex PCR assay. What TCRdb holds here is the immuneACCESS table cut down to in-frame rearrangements. Part of the clones is not present; checked against another copy, under half of the missing clones reflect an unresolved V gene, and the others are unexplained. This sample holds about half a million clones; approximately 85% were observed only once. The ten most abundant clones make up roughly 3.2% of the sample. The sample taken for sequencing was peripheral blood. The receptors derive from a human donor in a cohort sampled during active COVID-19.

The chain links TRBV30 to TRBJ2-1; 9 nucleotides agree with TRBD2. CDR3 length: 19 residues. Germline V gene lookup returns CDR1 GTSNPN and CDR2 SVGIG (reference sequence). Trimming at V came to 0 bases and at J to 3 bases, leaving 15 bases not matched to a gene. Written as DNA, the CDR3 is TGTGCCTGGAGTGTACTGTCCGGAGTAGCGGGAGTTAACTACAATGAGCAGTTCTTC. This sequence encodes CAWSVLSGVAGVNYNEQFF.

V is TRBV30 and J is TRBJ2-7, with 7 bases matching TRBD1. CDR1 and CDR2 from the germline V gene are GTSNPN and SVGIG (reference sequence). This CDR3 is 11 amino acids long. With 7 bases clipped from V and 3 bases from J, the junction kept 3 bases outside the gene matches. The CDR3 DNA sequence: TGTGCCTCCGGGACAGTCTACGAGCAGTACTTC. Amino acids: CASGTVYEQYF.

This rearrangement joins TRBV5-1 to TRBJ2-7; 8 bases fit TRBD1. CDR3 length: 15 amino acids. Per germline, CDR1 SGHRS and CDR2 YFSETQ. J gave up 1 base and V 4 bases, and 7 bases lay outside the gene matches. The CDR3 sequence is CASSEGQVGSYEQYF. The CDR3 DNA reads as TGCGCCAGCAGCGAGGGACAGGTCGGGTCCTACGAGCAGTACTTC.

This clone has a single count. The chain recombines TRBV4-2 with TRBJ2-2; weak D call: TRBD2 (6 bases). Germline V gene sequence: CDR1 LGHNA, CDR2 YNFKEQ. The V and J ends lost 7 bases and 0 bases respectively, with 24 bases between them. The CDR3 covers 19 residues. The DNA for the CDR3 is TGTGCCAGCAACCTACGGGGGTCTTTGCCCCCCGCGAACACCGGGGAGCTGTTTTTT. This translates into CASNLRGSLPPANTGELFF.

V and J are TRBV6-2 or TRBV6-3 and TRBJ2-1, with 12 bases fitting TRBD2. In germline, CDR1 is MNHEY, CDR2 SVGEGT. The CDR3 is 19 residues long. Unmatched junction bases numbered 11, after V lost 4 bases and J lost 1 base. The CDR3 here is CASSFPTSGSPGSYNEQFF. The DNA of the CDR3 is TGTGCCAGCAGTTTTCCGACTAGCGGGAGCCCCGGGTCCTACAATGAGCAGTTCTTC.

The J gene is TRBJ2-5, the V gene TRBV9, with a weak D call TRBD2 (6 bases). CDR1 is SGDLS and CDR2 is YYNGEE in the germline V gene. V lost 1 base and J 5 bases, leaving 15 bases between the germline ends. The CDR3 spans 15 residues. The CDR3 region is CASSVLTGAGETQYF. The CDR3 DNA sequence: TGTGCCAGCAGCGTACTCACGGGAGCTGGGGAGACCCAGTACTTC.

The chain couples TRBV10-2 to TRBJ2-5; D call uncertain. The germline CDR1 and CDR2 sequences are WSHSY and SAAADI. The length of the CDR3 is 13 residues. V dropped 6 bases and J dropped 3 bases, with 11 bases sitting between them. DNA for the CDR3: TGCGCCAGCAGGACCAGCCAGGAAGAGACCCAGTACTTC. Translating it yields CASRTSQEETQYF.

The V gene is TRBV28, the J gene TRBJ1-1; maybe TRBD1 (5 bases). The CDR3 is made up of 15 amino acids. Germline values: CDR1 MDHEN, CDR2 SYDVKM. The V and J ends lost 4 bases and 5 bases respectively, with 17 bases between them. The chain's CDR3 is CASSSAGEGTTEAFF. DNA of the CDR3: TGTGCCAGCAGTTCCGCCGGGGAGGGGACGACTGAAGCTTTCTTT.